This T cell receptor (beta chain) was sequenced for a study of blood T cell repertoires in COVID-19. Assay: immunoSEQ multiplex PCR; the TCRdb copy retains only in-frame clones and omits some. The sample lists about 73,000 clones; approximately 92% were seen once. Source material: peripheral blood. This clonotype originated in a man older than 75 with acute or convalescent COVID-19.

The CDR3 region is CASSLSAGLTEAFF. The CDR3 DNA reads TGCGCCAGCAGCTTATCGGCAGGGCTGACTGAAGCTTTCTTT. The J gene is TRBJ1-1, the V gene TRBV5-1, with D maybe TRBD1 (5 bases). The CDR3 length is 14 residues. CDR1 and CDR2 (germline): SGHRS, YFSETQ. With 2 bases removed from V and 5 bases from J, the gap between germline ends came to 13 bases.